The clone carrying this T cell receptor beta chain occurred many times. The antigen is undetermined. The trim removed 5 bases at V and 3 bases at J, leaving 23 bases unmatched. The germline V gene has CDR1 DFQATT and CDR2 SNEGSKA (reference sequence). The CDR3 runs 19 residues. The data are from a study of human T cells and chemical hapten exposure. Across the whole study: Upper-back patches of 0.01% DPC were read at 6 days.

Time point of the sample: pre-sensitization, week 0. Treatment defined: therapeutic diphenylcyclopropenone sensitization with weekly scalp DPC. Study-wide findings and caveats: Expanded TCRs were compared with controls, and the expanded TCRs formed significantly more large CDR3 similarity clusters.

TCRdb itself ran the RACE reads through MiXCR, one entry per CDR3 protein. The table includes 89,000 or so distinct CDR3 sequences, over 6.5% detected once. Sequencing used whole blood, obtained in connection with sensitization to the hapten diphenylcyclopropenone (DPC). The TCR comes from a man in his forties or fifties with alopecia areata. Some clones in this sample may be carry-over from other donors' samples. The chain carries TRBV20-1 and TRBJ2-3; 7 bases are a match to TRBD2. DNA for the CDR3: TGCAGTGCTCCGTTCTCGACCTCAGGACTAGAAGTATGGACAGATACGCAGTATTTT. Translation: CSAPFSTSGLEVWTDTQYF.